This TCR delta chain was documented in a study of gamma-delta chains in newborns, infants, children (dated by TCRdb to the late 2010s). Background for the entire study: According to the title of the study, polyclonal expansion of innate gammadelta T cells immediately after birth is driven by microbial exposure. Right after human newborns were born, the researchers looked at the way microbial exposure shaped their populations of innate gammadelta T cells.

This clone has only a few counts. What antigen it recognizes has not been identified. A much larger clone sits a single nucleotide away, making a read error possible. Other DNA sequences in this sample translate to the same CDR3. There are 21 amino acids in the CDR3, from cysteine to phenylalanine inclusive. Only CDR3 DNA is held: 63 bases, read in frame from base 1. From a lookup of the germline V gene, CDR1 and CDR2 are GEAIGNYY and EKD. Reads for this sample came from an Illumina MiSeq. Via CATT, TCRdb reprocessed the public reads, and rows with identical DNA were then joined. The sample profile shows about 1,000 delta-chain clones; about 1.3% of them were found once. The ten largest account for 27% of the sample.

Sequencing was performed on blood. The sequence was obtained from a child in good health. Here the chain combines TRDV2 and TRDJ1; 12 bases in between match TRDD3. The CDR3 protein: CACDTVWGIRAEEMGADKLIF. The DNA sequence is TGCGCCTGTGACACGGTCTGGGGGATACGCGCCGAGGAAATGGGGGCCGATAAACTCATCTTT.